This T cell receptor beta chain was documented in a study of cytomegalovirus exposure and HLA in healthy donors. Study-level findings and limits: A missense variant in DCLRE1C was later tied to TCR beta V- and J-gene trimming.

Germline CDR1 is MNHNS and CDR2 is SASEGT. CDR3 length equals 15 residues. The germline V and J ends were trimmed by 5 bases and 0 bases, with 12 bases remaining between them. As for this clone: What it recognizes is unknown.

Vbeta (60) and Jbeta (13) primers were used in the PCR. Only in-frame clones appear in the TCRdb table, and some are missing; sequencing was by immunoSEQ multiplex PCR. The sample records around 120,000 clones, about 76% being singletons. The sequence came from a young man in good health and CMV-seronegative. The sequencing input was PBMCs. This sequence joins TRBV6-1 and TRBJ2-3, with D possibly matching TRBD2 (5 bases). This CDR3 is CASSPRSGSTDTQYF. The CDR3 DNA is TGTGCCAGCAGTCCCCGAAGCGGTAGCACAGATACGCAGTATTTT.